Listed below are T cell receptor beta chains from one sample, sequenced in a study of blood T cell repertoires in COVID-19. Measured with immunoSEQ multiplex PCR; TCRdb has only the in-frame clones, and not every one. The sample gives some 100,000 clones, about 89% of which show up once; 10% is in the top ten. The sample was peripheral blood. The source is a man aged 50 or older with acute or convalescent COVID-19. Both conserved end residues are part of each CDR3. The D gene is left open where the match is weak. Only some rows state a clone size, as once, few, many or a class for expanded clones.

d_call	clone_size	j_call	v_call	cdr3_nt	cdr3_aa
.	.	TRBJ2-3	TRBV7-8	TGTGCCAGCAGCTTACGAGACCGGGTCAACACAGATACGCAGTATTTT	CASSLRDRVNTDTQYF
TRBD2	.	TRBJ2-5	TRBV10-1	TGCGCCAGCAGTGAGTCTGGGGAACTAGCGGGTCAAGAGACCCAGTACTTC	CASSESGELAGQETQYF
TRBD2	.	TRBJ2-1	TRBV3-1/TRBV3-2	TGTGCCAGCAGCCCCACTAGCGTTTCCTACAATGAGCAGTTCTTC	CASSPTSVSYNEQFF
.	.	TRBJ2-7	TRBV6-5	TGTGCCAGCAGCAACGCCCAACAGGGCCCCTACGAGCAGTACTTC	CASSNAQQGPYEQYF
.	.	TRBJ2-3	TRBV5-4	TGTGCCAGCAGCGACCAGCGTTCAACAGATACGCAGTATTTT	CASSDQRSTDTQYF
.	once	TRBJ1-2	TRBV29-1	TGCAGCACCATGGGGGGGCTCAACTATGGCTACACCTTC	CSTMGGLNYGYTF
TRBD1	few	TRBJ2-7	TRBV12-5	TGTGCTAGTGGTTTGGTACTGGGACAGGGGGCAAACTACGAGCAGTACTTC	CASGLVLGQGANYEQYF
TRBD1	.	TRBJ2-4	TRBV7-6	TGTGCCAGCAGCTTACAATACAGGGGAAAAAACATTCAGTACTTC	CASSLQYRGKNIQYF
.	.	TRBJ2-7	TRBV2	TGTGCCAGCAGTTCCAGAGGGGGAACCAAGTTCGGGGAGCAGTACTTC	CASSSRGGTKFGEQYF
TRBD2	.	TRBJ2-2	TRBV9	TGTGCCAGCAGCTCTCGTCTAGCGGGGGCTACCGGGGAGCTGTTTTTT	CASSSRLAGATGELFF
.	.	TRBJ2-1	TRBV10-1	TGCGCCAGCAGTGAGTTAGGAGGGGAGCAGTTCTTC	CASSELGGEQFF
.	few	TRBJ1-5	TRBV9	TGTGCCAGCAGCGTAGGTTGGGCAAGCAATCAGCCCCAGCATTTT	CASSVGWASNQPQHF
TRBD2	few	TRBJ2-1	TRBV10-3	TGTGCCATCAGCCGGGGGCGGGAGGCTACTCAGGAGCAGTTCTTC	CAISRGREATQEQFF
TRBD1	.	TRBJ2-2	TRBV5-1	TGCGCCAGCAGCTTCCTTCCCGGGACAGGGGGAAACACCGGGGAGCTGTTTTTT	CASSFLPGTGGNTGELFF
TRBD1	.	TRBJ1-5	TRBV6-1	TGTGCCAGCAGTGACTATTGGACAGGGAGACCGGGAAATCAGCCCCAGCATTTT	CASSDYWTGRPGNQPQHF
.	.	TRBJ2-3	TRBV7-3	TGTGCCAGCAGCTTAACGTCGGGGACAATCACAGATACGCAGTATTTT	CASSLTSGTITDTQYF